Listed here are 30 T cell receptor beta chains from one sample, sequenced in a study of human T cells and chemical hapten exposure. The time point is: patch test 2, 6 weeks after DPC sensitization. Sample treatment: therapeutic diphenylcyclopropenone sensitization with weekly scalp DPC. Via MiXCR, TCRdb re-called the RACE reads, giving one row per CDR3 protein. Among tens of thousands of distinct CDR3 sequences, about 9.4% were seen once, and the ten largest hold over 2%. The specimen comprised whole blood, sampled in connection with sensitization to the hapten diphenylcyclopropenone (DPC). These receptors were obtained from a woman in her twenties or thirties with alopecia areata. Some clones in this sample may be carry-over from other donors' samples.

This clonotype was counted many times. This chain links TRBV28 with TRBJ2-3, with unresolved D. Trimming took off 2 bases at V and 2 bases at J, with 17 bases between the two ends. CDR3 length equals 17 residues. Germline-derived CDR1 and CDR2 are MDHEN and SYDVKM. CDR3 in amino acids: CASSLGDSIGHTDTQYF. The CDR3 DNA reads TGTGCCAGCAGTTTAGGTGACTCCATAGGCCACACAGATACGCAGTATTTT. Complete variable domain (other parts from reference TRBV28 and TRBJ2-3): DVKVTQSSRYLVKRTGEKVFLECVQDMDHENMFWYRQDPGLGLRLIYFSYDVKMKEKGDIPEGYSVSREKKERFSLILESASTNQTSMYLCASSLGDSIGHTDTQYFGPGTRLTVL.

This clonotype was seen ten or more times. This sequence joins TRBV28 and TRBJ1-1; weak D call: TRBD1 (6 bases). CDR3 length: 14 amino acids. CDR1 and CDR2 from the germline V gene are MDHEN and SYDVKM. Trimming took 1 base from V and 2 from J, leaving 8 bases between them. The CDR3 nucleotides are TGTGCCAGCAGTTTATATGGGGGCAACACTGAAGCTTTCTTT. Its protein is CASSLYGGNTEAFF.

This clonotype was seen ten or more times. V gene TRBV6-1 combines with J gene TRBJ1-3; TRBD1 is a possible D gene (5 bases). The germline CDR1 and CDR2 sequences are MNHNS and SASEGT. The V and J ends lost 6 bases and 3 bases respectively, with 18 bases between them. This CDR3 region has 16 residues. The DNA of the CDR3 is TGTGCCAGCAGGATCGCGGAGGGGACGGGTGGAAACACCATATATTTT. Protein product: CASRIAEGTGGNTIYF.

This chain uses TRBV29-1 with TRBJ2-5, with D tentatively TRBD2 (5 bases). CDR3 size: 11 residues. Germline V gene lookup returns CDR1 SQVTM and CDR2 ANQGSEA. V was pared by 7 bases and J by 5 bases, with 11 bases between. The CDR3 DNA follows: TGCAGCGGTGAGACGGGGGAGACCCAGTACTTC. This sequence encodes CSGETGETQYF.

Remarks on this clonotype: A read error may explain this, as a much larger clone is one base away. The DNA of the CDR3 is TGTGCCAGCAGTTTAACGGCAGGGGTAGCTTTCTTT. It encodes CASSLTAGVAFF. The rearrangement joins TRBV28 to TRBJ1-1, with D possibly being TRBD1 (6 bases). V gave up 2 bases and J gave up 10 bases, with 11 bases separating them. In germline, CDR1 is MDHEN, CDR2 SYDVKM. The CDR3 is made up of 12 amino acids.

This clonotype was observed many times. The V call is TRBV29-1, the J call TRBJ1-1; D gene ambiguous. CDR3 size: 10 residues. Trimming left V 4 bases short and J 2 bases short, with 2 bases between. Germline loops: CDR1 SQVTM, CDR2 ANQGSEA. In DNA, the CDR3 is TGCAGCGTTGCCAACACTGAAGCTTTCTTT. Its protein product is CSVANTEAFF.

This clonotype was counted at least ten times. Here the CDR3 DNA reads TGTGCCAGCAGCTTAATGCCTAGCGCCGCAGATACGCAGTATTTT. Residues: CASSLMPSAADTQYF. The chain joins TRBV7-3 to TRBJ2-3; possible D gene TRBD2, 6 bases. The CDR3 contains 15 residues. V lost 1 base to trimming and J lost 4 bases, with 12 bases between them. The germline V gene has CDR1 SGHTA and CDR2 FQGTGA.

This chain links TRBV5-1 with TRBJ2-1; 10 bases are a match to TRBD2. Trimming at V came to 4 bases and at J to 4 bases, leaving 11 bases not matched to a gene. Germline CDR1 and CDR2: SGHRS and YFSETQ. This CDR3 region has 17 residues. This CDR3 reads CASSPLGPAGGYNEQFF. The CDR3 DNA reads as TGCGCCAGCAGCCCACTCGGTCCAGCGGGGGGGTACAATGAGCAGTTCTTC.

This clonotype came up a few times. The gene calls are TRBV5-1 and TRBJ2-5; TRBD1 might be the D (5 bases). Germline lookup yields CDR1 SGHRS and CDR2 YFSETQ. The CDR3 runs to 14 residues. Trimming pared 6 bases from V and 3 bases from J, leaving 15 bases between. CDR3 loop: CASTRPGMEETQYF. CDR3 bases: TGCGCCAGCACCCGTCCAGGGATGGAAGAGACCCAGTACTTC.

This chain connects TRBV7-6 to TRBJ2-3, with TRBD2 matching 10 bases. The germline V gene has CDR1 SGHVS and CDR2 FNYEAQ. J lost 0 bases, V lost 1 base, and 7 bases had no gene match. The CDR3 has 18 amino acids. The CDR3 DNA is TGTGCCAGCAGCTTAGGATGGACTAGCGGAGTGAGCACAGATACGCAGTATTTT. Encoded protein: CASSLGWTSGVSTDTQYF.

The chain combines TRBV4-3 with TRBJ2-2; D gene uncertain. The CDR3 sequence is 12 residues long. V lost 3 bases, J lost 6 bases, and 5 bases lay in between. The germline V gene has CDR1 LGHNA and CDR2 YSLEER. The CDR3 is CASSQGPGELFF. The CDR3 coding sequence is TGCGCCAGCAGCCAGGGTCCCGGGGAGCTGTTTTTT.

The rearrangement uses TRBV18 and TRBJ1-4; D unclear. V was clipped by 4 bases and J by 0 bases, with 9 bases between them. The CDR3 length is 15 residues. Per germline, CDR1 KGHSH and CDR2 LQKENI. The CDR3 protein is CASSRNTPTNEKLFF. The CDR3 DNA is TGTGCCAGCTCACGCAACACTCCAACTAATGAAAAACTGTTTTTT.

The genes are TRBV2 and TRBJ2-3, with 7 nucleotides matching TRBD1. Germline loops: CDR1 SNHLY, CDR2 FYNNEI. This CDR3 region has 14 residues. Trimming removed 2 bases from V and 4 bases from J; junction bases left unmatched: 3. In nucleotides, the CDR3 is TGTGCCAGCAGTGAATACAGGGGCGCAGATACGCAGTATTTT. Protein sequence: CASSEYRGADTQYF.

This clonotype was seen many times. This sequence joins TRBV27 and TRBJ1-3; D gene unclear. Trimming stripped 5 bases from V and 0 bases from J, with 20 bases between. The length of the CDR3 is 18 residues. The germline CDR1 and CDR2 sequences are MNHEY and SMNVEV (reference sequence). CDR3 nucleotides: TGTGCCAGCAGTACCTCATTAACGTGGCCTCGCTCTGGAAACACCATATATTTT. It translates to CASSTSLTWPRSGNTIYF.

This clonotype was recorded a few times. This rearrangement joins TRBV3-2 to TRBJ2-7; TRBD1, the D gene given by the table, was not confirmed from the DNA. TRBV3-2 is classified as a pseudogene. CDR3 size: 16 residues. Written as DNA, the CDR3 is TGTGCCAGCAGCCAGGATGGGGCAGGACAGTCCTACGAGCAGTACTTC. This gives the protein CASSQDGAGQSYEQYF.

This clonotype has just one count. The chain is built from TRBV27 and TRBJ1-2, with D possibly matching TRBD1 (5 bases). CDR3 length: 13 amino acids. The V end was cut by 8 bases, the J end by 2 bases, with 12 bases between. CDR1 is MNHEY, CDR2 SMNVEV, per germline (reference sequence). The CDR3 loop is CASPQQENYGYTF. CDR3 bases: TGTGCCAGCCCCCAACAGGAAAACTATGGCTACACCTTC.

This clonotype was seen ten or more times. The genes are TRBV19 and TRBJ1-5, with D possibly being TRBD1 (5 bases). The CDR3 loop spans 15 amino acids. The germline gives CDR1 LNHDA, CDR2 SQIVND (reference sequence). Trimming removed 6 bases from V and 3 bases from J, with 15 bases in between. For the CDR3, the DNA is TGTGCCAGTAGCTTTCAGACAGCCTCCAATCAGCCCCAGCATTTT. Translated, it gives CASSFQTASNQPQHF.

The sample holds many counts of this clonotype. This chain joins TRBV2 and TRBJ1-2; 7 bases line up with TRBD1. The V and J ends lost 8 bases and 3 bases, in that order; junction bases with no gene match: 3. The germline V gene encodes CDR1 SNHLY and CDR2 FYNNEI. The CDR3 is 12 residues long. The CDR3 region has the DNA TGTGCCAGCGGAGGGACAGACTATGGCTACACCTTC. As protein: CASGGTDYGYTF.

This clonotype was picked up many times. This chain links TRBV6-2 or TRBV6-3 with TRBJ2-1; 7 bases are a match to TRBD2. Unmatched junction bases numbered 12, after V lost 0 bases and J lost 7 bases. CDR1 is MNHEY, CDR2 SVGEGT, per germline. The CDR3 runs 17 residues. The CDR3 DNA reads TGTGCCAGCAGTTACTCAACCCCGGGGGGAGGGTGGAATGAGCAGTTCTTC. This codes for CASSYSTPGGGWNEQFF.

This clonotype was seen many times. The rearrangement links TRBV3-1 to TRBJ1-2; maybe TRBD1 (6 bases). The V and J ends lost 2 bases and 4 bases respectively, with 11 bases between them. In germline, CDR1 is LGHDT, CDR2 YNNKEL (reference sequence). The CDR3 runs 14 residues. CDR3 region: CASSQPTGFYGYTF. For the CDR3, the DNA is TGTGCCAGCAGCCAACCTACAGGGTTCTATGGCTACACCTTC.

As concerns this clonotype: A read error may be the cause here, since a much bigger clone is one base away. The gene calls are TRBV7-6 and TRBJ2-7; either TRBD1 or TRBD2 may fit D (6 bases each). This CDR3 has 15 amino acids. The germline CDR1 and CDR2 sequences are SGHVS and FNYEAQ. The CDR3 nucleotides read TGTGGCAGCAGCTCGGAGGGGGGAGTTCGTTACGAGCAGTACTTC. Protein sequence: CGSSSEGGVRYEQYF.

The V call is TRBV4-1, the J call TRBJ1-1, with no clear D. The germline V and J ends were trimmed by 2 bases and 2 bases, with 6 bases remaining between them. The CDR3 has 13 residues. Germline-derived CDR1 and CDR2 are MGHRA and YSYEKL. The CDR3 DNA is TGCGCCAGCAGCCAATTCGCTAACACTGAAGCTTTCTTT. It specifies CASSQFANTEAFF.

The chain combines TRBV30 with TRBJ2-5; D is possibly TRBD1 or TRBD2 (6 bases each). The V and J ends lost 3 bases and 1 base respectively, with 12 bases between them. Germline lookup yields CDR1 GTSNPN and CDR2 SVGIG (reference sequence). CDR3 length: 14 residues. The CDR3 DNA is TGTGCCTGGAGACGGGGGCGTCTCCAAGAGACCCAGTACTTC. Protein product: CAWRRGRLQETQYF.

This clonotype was seen a few times. The chain links TRBV29-1 to TRBJ2-2; D possibly corresponds to TRBD1 (6 bases). CDR1 is SQVTM, CDR2 ANQGSEA, per germline. V was pared by 7 bases and J by 4 bases, with 13 bases between. The CDR3 totals 13 residues. The CDR3 sequence is CSGRQAGTGELFF. In DNA, the CDR3 is TGCAGCGGCCGACAGGCGGGCACCGGGGAGCTGTTTTTT.

This clonotype was seen at least ten times. The chain recombines TRBV5-8 with TRBJ1-2; D gene ambiguous. Germline V gene data show CDR1 as SGHTS and CDR2 as YDEGEE. The CDR3 length is 15 residues. Trimming took off 7 bases at V and 2 bases at J, with 18 bases between the two ends. The CDR3 reads CASRSPHGENYGYTF. DNA for the CDR3: TGTGCCAGCCGATCACCCCACGGGGAGAACTATGGCTACACCTTC. Full variable domain (missing parts from reference TRBV5-8 and TRBJ1-2): EAGVTQSPTHLIKTRGQQATLRCSPISGHTSVYWYQQALGLGLQFLLWYDEGEERNRGNFPPRFSGRQFPNYSSELNVNALELEDSALYLCASRSPHGENYGYTFGSGTRLTVV.

The genes are TRBV10-3 and TRBJ2-5; D call uncertain. Trimming stripped 7 bases from V and 3 bases from J, with 6 bases between. The CDR3 consists of 11 residues. CDR1 is ENHRY and CDR2 is SYGVKD in the germline V gene. The CDR3 region has the DNA TGTGCCATCAAGAGAGAAGAGACCCAGTACTTC. Translated: CAIKREETQYF.

This clonotype was counted many times. The CDR3 protein is CASSRSWGEEAFF. CDR3 bases: TGTGCCAGCAGTCGATCCTGGGGGGAAGAAGCTTTCTTT. The chain has TRBV12-3 or TRBV12-4 and TRBJ1-1; D might be TRBD1 (5 bases). V was shortened by 5 bases and J by 8 bases, with 15 bases between the two germline ends. This CDR3 contains 13 residues.

This clonotype was seen more than once but under ten times. The V and J genes are TRBV24-1 and TRBJ2-1; 7 nucleotides agree with TRBD2. V dropped 12 bases and J dropped 5; count of bases not matched to a gene: 12. CDR1 KGHDR and CDR2 SFDVKD come from the germline V gene. The CDR3 consists of 14 residues. CDR3 nucleotides: TGTGCCTCGAGCCCAGCGGGGAAAGACAATGAGCAGTTCTTC. Amino acids: CASSPAGKDNEQFF.

Many counts were recorded for this clonotype. The chain uses TRBV11-2 and TRBJ2-7; D perhaps matches TRBD1 (5 bases). The length of the CDR3 is 14 residues. The germline gives CDR1 SGHAT, CDR2 FQNNGV. V lost 1 base to trimming and J lost 5 bases, with 12 bases between them. The CDR3 loop is CASSLATAGHEQYF. The CDR3 DNA reads as TGTGCCAGCAGCTTAGCAACGGCAGGGCACGAGCAGTACTTC.

Many counts were recorded for this clonotype. The chain employs TRBV4-2 and TRBJ2-3; D possibly corresponds to TRBD2 (5 bases). The CDR3 is made up of 16 amino acids. With 3 bases removed from V and 4 bases from J, the gap between germline ends came to 17 bases. Germline V CDR1 and CDR2: LGHNA, YNFKEQ. The CDR3 protein is CASSQGRLAGADTQYF. Written as DNA, the CDR3 is TGTGCCAGCAGCCAGGGGAGACTGGCTGGGGCAGATACGCAGTATTTT.